These 23 T cell receptor beta chains originate from one sample sequenced in a study of T cells in tuberculosis. Only in-frame clones appear in the TCRdb table, and some are missing; sequencing was by immunoSEQ multiplex PCR. In the table there are about 43,000 clones, 95% of which are singletons. What was sequenced was PBMCs. Receptor source: a donor aged 5-35 years with latent tuberculosis or without tuberculosis infection.

The chain couples TRBV5-6 to TRBJ2-7; a possible D gene is TRBD1 (5 bases). Trimming shortened V by 6 bases and J by 5 bases, and 15 bases separated the two germline ends. This CDR3 has 13 residues. CDR1 is SGHDT, CDR2 YYEEEE, per germline. The CDR3 region has the DNA TGTGCCAGCAACCAGGACAACCTGGACGAGCAGTACTTC. It codes for CASNQDNLDEQYF.

This chain joins TRBV15 and TRBJ1-1, with TRBD1 as a possible D gene (6 bases). The CDR3 has 15 residues. CDR1 is LNHNV and CDR2 is YYDKDF in the germline V gene (reference sequence). Trimming took 3 bases from V and 5 from J, leaving 16 bases between them. CDR3 sequence (DNA): TGTGCCACCAGCAGGCCATGGGGGCGTTGGACTGAAGCTTTCTTT. Protein product: CATSRPWGRWTEAFF.

This sequence joins TRBV2 and TRBJ1-5; D may be TRBD1 (5 bases). This CDR3 has 13 residues. Deletions cut 7 bases from V and 0 bases from J, with 7 bases between. Germline lookup yields CDR1 SNHLY and CDR2 FYNNEI. CDR3 DNA: TGTGCCAGCAAGGGGTCTAGCAATCAGCCCCAGCATTTT. The encoded protein is CASKGSSNQPQHF.

The rearrangement links TRBV27 to TRBJ2-3, with 9 positions matching TRBD1. The V and J ends lost 4 bases and 4 bases, in that order; junction bases with no gene match: 9. The CDR3 is 16 residues long. CDR1 is MNHEY and CDR2 is SMNVEV in the germline V gene (reference sequence). CDR3 sequence reads: CASSSSGTGRSDTQYF. The DNA for the CDR3 is TGTGCCAGCAGTTCCTCCGGGACAGGGAGGTCAGATACGCAGTATTTT.

The chain has TRBV30 and TRBJ1-2; possibly TRBD1 for D (6 bases). The CDR3 contains 14 residues. Germline-derived CDR1 and CDR2 are GTSNPN and SVGIG (reference sequence). Trimming took off 0 bases at V and 2 bases at J, with 10 bases between the two ends. The CDR3 DNA sequence: TGTGCCTGGAGTGTAAGGGGGACAAACTATGGCTACACCTTC. This sequence encodes CAWSVRGTNYGYTF.

This chain links TRBV11-2 with TRBJ1-1; 7 positions agree with TRBD1. The V and J ends lost 6 bases and 6 bases, in that order; junction bases with no gene match: 4. CDR1 and CDR2 from the germline V gene are SGHAT and FQNNGV. The CDR3 runs to 12 residues. As DNA, the CDR3 is TGTGCCAGCAGACGACAGGGCCCTGAAGCTTTCTTT. This codes for CASRRQGPEAFF. The whole variable domain, remainder taken from reference TRBV11-2 and TRBJ1-1, is EAGVAQSPRYKIIEKRQSVAFWCNPISGHATLYWYQQILGQGPKLLIQFQNNGVVDDSQLPKDRFSAERLKGVDSTLKIQPAKLEDSAVYLCASRRQGPEAFFGQGTRLTVV.

The chain links TRBV7-9 to TRBJ2-1, with a weak D call TRBD1 (5 bases). Germline loops: CDR1 SEHNR, CDR2 FQNEAQ (reference sequence). V lost 3 bases and J 0 bases, leaving 15 bases between the germline ends. This CDR3 spans 17 amino acids. The CDR3 loop is CASSFPTDMSSYNEQFF. The CDR3, as DNA: TGTGCCAGCAGCTTTCCGACAGATATGAGCTCCTACAATGAGCAGTTCTTC.

The chain employs TRBV19 and TRBJ1-1, with D possibly TRBD1 on 6 matching bases. Germline V CDR1 and CDR2: LNHDA, SQIVND (reference sequence). V shed 4 bases and J shed 1 base, with 13 bases lying between them. This CDR3 spans 15 amino acids. CDR3 in amino acids: CASSTRDRRNTEAFF. In nucleotides, the CDR3 is TGTGCCAGTAGTACCCGTGACAGGAGGAACACTGAAGCTTTCTTT. Combining the CDR3 with reference TRBV19 and TRBJ1-1 gives the whole variable domain DGGITQSPKYLFRKEGQNVTLSCEQNLNHDAMYWYRQDPGQGLRLIYYSQIVNDFQKGDIAEGYSVSREKKESFPLTVTSAQKNPTAFYLCASSTRDRRNTEAFFGQGTRLTVV.

The V call is TRBV28, the J call TRBJ2-7; no firm D call. The CDR3 is 11 amino acids. Germline loops: CDR1 MDHEN, CDR2 SYDVKM. With 4 bases removed from V and 6 bases from J, the gap between germline ends came to 7 bases. The CDR3 sequence: CASSSYFEQYF. In DNA form, the CDR3 reads TGTGCCAGCAGTTCTTATTTCGAGCAGTACTTC.

The CDR3 here is CASSPAQRPSGANVLTF. The CDR3 bases are TGTGCCAGCAGCCCAGCGCAGAGACCATCTGGGGCCAACGTCCTGACTTTC. V gene TRBV7-2 combines with J gene TRBJ2-6, with unresolved D. The CDR3 is 17 residues long. Germline CDR1 SGHTA, CDR2 FQGNSA. V was pared by 5 bases and J by 1 base, with 15 bases between.

This chain uses TRBV23-1 with TRBJ1-2; no firm D call. TRBV23-1 is recorded as an ORF, its role being uncertain. The V end lost 4 bases, the J end lost 0 bases, and 15 bases lay between the germline ends. This CDR3 spans 16 amino acids. DNA of the CDR3: TGCGCCAGCAGTCCAATACTTTACAGATCTAACTATGGCTACACCTTC. It specifies CASSPILYRSNYGYTF.

The chain recombines TRBV15 with TRBJ1-2; possible D gene TRBD1, 5 bases. The CDR3 totals 15 residues. Between the trimmed V and J ends, which lost 0 bases and 5 bases, there was a span of 13 bases. The germline V gene has CDR1 LNHNV and CDR2 YYDKDF (reference sequence). In DNA form, the CDR3 reads TGTGCCACCAGCAGAGATTTATTAGGGGATTATGGCTACACCTTC. Translated: CATSRDLLGDYGYTF.

The chain joins TRBV29-1 to TRBJ1-2; 10 nucleotides match TRBD1. V trimming: 6 bases; J trimming: 2 bases; junction bases outside the gene matches: 3. This CDR3 region has 13 residues. CDR1 is SQVTM and CDR2 is ANQGSEA in the germline V gene. CDR3 nucleotide sequence: TGCAGCGTCCCGGGACAGGGGAACTATGGCTACACCTTC. Protein: CSVPGQGNYGYTF.

CDR3 region: CAITQEVGKSYTF. The CDR3 nucleotides read TGTGCCATCACCCAGGAGGTGGGAAAGAGCTACACCTTC. The chain uses TRBV10-3 and TRBJ1-2; D is undetermined. Germline V gives CDR1 ENHRY, CDR2 SYGVKD. The CDR3 runs to 13 residues. Trimming left V 7 bases short and J 9 bases short, with 18 bases between.

This chain links TRBV18 with TRBJ2-7; 9 nucleotides agree with TRBD2. V gave up 4 bases and J gave up 4 bases; unmatched junction bases: 5. The CDR3 contains 14 residues. CDR1 KGHSH and CDR2 LQKENI come from the germline V gene. The CDR3 protein is CASSHWTSVYEQYF. In nucleotides, the CDR3 is TGTGCCAGCTCACACTGGACTAGCGTATACGAGCAGTACTTC. Complete variable domain (other parts from reference TRBV18 and TRBJ2-7): NAGVMQNPRHLVRRRGQEARLRCSPMKGHSHVYWYRQLPEEGLKFMVYLQKENIIDESGMPKERFSAEFPKEGPSILRIQQVVRGDSAAYFCASSHWTSVYEQYFGPGTRLTVT.

The chain has TRBV7-8 and TRBJ1-6; TRBD1 aligns across 10 bases. The CDR3 has 16 amino acids. From germline, CDR1 is SGHVS and CDR2 FQNEAQ. Trimming removed 8 bases from V and 9 bases from J; junction bases left unmatched: 13. This chain's CDR3 is CASHHGRTGGVSPLHF. The CDR3 DNA sequence: TGTGCCAGCCATCATGGACGGACAGGGGGAGTTTCACCCCTCCACTTT.

V gene TRBV4-1 combines with J gene TRBJ2-2, with 8 bases aligning to TRBD1. The V gene's germline CDR1 is MGHRA and CDR2 YSYEKL. The J segment lost 6 bases and the V segment lost 4 bases, leaving 13 bases of the junction unmatched. The CDR3 consists of 17 residues. The CDR3 is CASSPKRTGQESGELFF. Here the CDR3 DNA reads TGCGCCAGCAGCCCCAAGCGGACAGGGCAGGAATCCGGGGAGCTGTTTTTT.

The chain has TRBV19 and TRBJ2-3; TRBD2 matches 10 bases. The CDR3 sequence is 17 residues long. CDR1 is LNHDA, CDR2 SQIVND, per germline (reference sequence). J lost 3 bases, V lost 5 bases, and 11 bases had no gene match. The DNA for the CDR3 is TGTGCCAGTAGTCTGCCTCTAGCGGGGGAGCGAACAGATACGCAGTATTTT. It yields the protein CASSLPLAGERTDTQYF.

This chain uses TRBV30 with TRBJ2-3, with TRBD2 matching 9 bases. J gave up 2 bases and V 4 bases, and 4 bases lay outside the gene matches. Looked up from germline, CDR1 is GTSNPN and CDR2 is SVGIG (reference sequence). This CDR3 comprises 14 residues. CDR3 sequence (DNA): TGTGCCTGGATAGCGGGGGAGACCACAGATACGCAGTATTTT. Protein: CAWIAGETTDTQYF.

The V and J genes are TRBV29-1 and TRBJ1-1; D possibly corresponds to TRBD1 (5 bases). The V gene's germline CDR1 is SQVTM and CDR2 ANQGSEA. The CDR3 is 13 amino acids. Trimming took 7 bases from V and 2 from J, leaving 14 bases between them. CDR3 amino acids: CSGGEYSNTEAFF. CDR3 coding DNA: TGCAGCGGGGGGGAGTATTCTAACACTGAAGCTTTCTTT.

The chain has TRBV28 and TRBJ2-2; 9 positions agree with TRBD1. Trimming at V came to 3 bases and at J to 4 bases, leaving 3 bases not matched to a gene. The CDR3 runs to 15 residues. Looked up from germline, CDR1 is MDHEN and CDR2 is SYDVKM. DNA of the CDR3: TGTGCCAGCAGTTTGGGGACAGGGATCACCGGGGAGCTGTTTTTT. This encodes CASSLGTGITGELFF.

V usage is TRBV6-1 and J usage is TRBJ2-7, with 9 bases lining up with TRBD1. V was pared by 4 bases and J by 3 bases, with 4 bases of the junction left unmatched. The germline V gene has CDR1 MNHNS and CDR2 SASEGT. The CDR3 covers 14 residues. CDR3 coding DNA: TGTGCCAGCAGTGTAGGGACAGGGAACTACGAGCAGTACTTC. This encodes CASSVGTGNYEQYF.

The rearrangement links TRBV25-1 to TRBJ2-7; tentatively, D is TRBD1 (6 bases). V was clipped by 5 bases and J by 5 bases, with 13 bases between them. The CDR3 contains 13 residues. The germline CDR1 and CDR2 sequences are MGHDK and SYGVNS. The CDR3 here is CASSRQGPNEQYF. The CDR3 DNA sequence: TGTGCCAGCAGTCGGCAGGGGCCAAACGAGCAGTACTTC.